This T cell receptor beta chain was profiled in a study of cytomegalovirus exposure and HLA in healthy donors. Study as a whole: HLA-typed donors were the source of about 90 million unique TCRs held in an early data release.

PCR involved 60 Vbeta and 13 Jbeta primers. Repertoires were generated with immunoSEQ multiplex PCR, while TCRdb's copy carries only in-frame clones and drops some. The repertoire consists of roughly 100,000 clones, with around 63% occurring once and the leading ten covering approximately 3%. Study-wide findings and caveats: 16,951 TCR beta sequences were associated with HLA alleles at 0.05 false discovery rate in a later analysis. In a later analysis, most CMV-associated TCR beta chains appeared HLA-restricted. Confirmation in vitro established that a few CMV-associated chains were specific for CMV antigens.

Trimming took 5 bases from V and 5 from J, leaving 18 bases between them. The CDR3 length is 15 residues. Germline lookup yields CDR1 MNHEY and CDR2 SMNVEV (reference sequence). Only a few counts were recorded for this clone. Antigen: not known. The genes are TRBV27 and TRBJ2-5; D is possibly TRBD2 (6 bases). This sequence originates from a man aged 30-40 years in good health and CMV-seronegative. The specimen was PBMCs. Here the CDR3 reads CASSTFLRAGETQYF. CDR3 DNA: TGTGCCAGCAGTACCTTTCTCCGCGCGGGGGAGACCCAGTACTTC.